This T cell receptor (beta chain) was observed in a study of cytomegalovirus exposure and HLA in healthy donors. Overall study: A later analysis reported the 100 to 150 validation repertoires used the same platform as the approximately 660 first-cohort repertoires.

V lost 3 bases, J lost 0 bases, and 2 bases stayed unmatched. Germline CDR1 reads PRHDT; CDR2 reads FYEKMQ (reference sequence). This CDR3 has 15 amino acids. Findings of the study overall: Most observed TCR sequences were rare, whereas some public TCRs were detected in many donors. Reports credit the classifier with highly specific, highly sensitive diagnosis of cytomegalovirus status. In a later analysis, first-cohort TCR clusters were found to tend to co-occur in the 100 to 150 validation repertoires.

Only in-frame clones appear in the TCRdb table, and some are missing; sequencing was by immunoSEQ multiplex PCR. The sample records 150,000 to 200,000 clones, 70% to 90% being singletons. About this clone: Its antigen is currently unknown.

The V and J genes are TRBV13 and TRBJ2-3; 8 nucleotides align to TRBD2. This TCR was sampled from a man in his thirties or forties in good health and CMV-seropositive. Material: PBMCs. The CDR3 loop reads CASSLRGASTDTQYF. CDR3 bases: TGTGCCAGCAGCTTGCGGGGGGCCAGCACAGATACGCAGTATTTT. The full variable domain, completed using reference TRBV13 and TRBJ2-3, is AAGVIQSPRHLIKEKRETATLKCYPIPRHDTVYWYQQGPGQDPQFLISFYEKMQSDKGSIPDRFSAQQFSDYHSELNMSSLELGDSALYFCASSLRGASTDTQYFGPGTRLTVL.